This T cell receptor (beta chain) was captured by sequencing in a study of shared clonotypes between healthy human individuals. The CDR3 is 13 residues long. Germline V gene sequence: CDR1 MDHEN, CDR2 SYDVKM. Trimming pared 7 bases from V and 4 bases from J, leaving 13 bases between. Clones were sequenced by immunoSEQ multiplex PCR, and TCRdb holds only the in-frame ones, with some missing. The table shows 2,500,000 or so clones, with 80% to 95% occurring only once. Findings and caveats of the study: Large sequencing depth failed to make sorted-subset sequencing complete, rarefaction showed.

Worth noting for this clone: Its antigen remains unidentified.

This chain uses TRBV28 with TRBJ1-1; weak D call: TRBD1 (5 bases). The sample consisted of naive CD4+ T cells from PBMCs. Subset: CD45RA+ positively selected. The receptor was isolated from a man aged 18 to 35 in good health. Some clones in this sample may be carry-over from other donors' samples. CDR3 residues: CASMGGKGTEAFF. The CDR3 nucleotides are TGTGCCAGCATGGGGGGAAAGGGCACTGAAGCTTTCTTT.